This TCR beta chain comes out of a study of cytomegalovirus exposure and HLA in healthy donors. Study results and limitations: For cytomegalovirus status, the classifier reportedly gave diagnoses with high specificity and sensitivity. The study found most TCR sequences rare, yet found some public TCRs in many donors. Later analysis suggested links between common viral pathogens and several top significant clusters. Cytomegalovirus association was listed for 164 TCR beta chains.

Use of 60 Vbeta and 13 Jbeta primers characterized the PCR. Data came from immunoSEQ multiplex PCR; TCRdb stores just in-frame clones and leaves some out. The sample records more than 95,000 clones, approximately 72% being singletons. From germline, CDR1 is SNHLY and CDR2 FYNNEI. The CDR3 is 13 residues long. The germline V and J ends were trimmed by 6 bases and 2 bases, with 10 bases remaining between them. A remark on this clone: Its matching antigen is unknown.

V and J are TRBV2 and TRBJ2-5; D might be TRBD2 (5 bases). The TCR was taken from a woman in her forties or fifties in good health and CMV-seronegative. Sequencing input: PBMCs. CDR3 residues: CASRKEVQETQYF. The CDR3 bases are TGTGCCAGCAGGAAGGAGGTTCAAGAGACCCAGTACTTC.